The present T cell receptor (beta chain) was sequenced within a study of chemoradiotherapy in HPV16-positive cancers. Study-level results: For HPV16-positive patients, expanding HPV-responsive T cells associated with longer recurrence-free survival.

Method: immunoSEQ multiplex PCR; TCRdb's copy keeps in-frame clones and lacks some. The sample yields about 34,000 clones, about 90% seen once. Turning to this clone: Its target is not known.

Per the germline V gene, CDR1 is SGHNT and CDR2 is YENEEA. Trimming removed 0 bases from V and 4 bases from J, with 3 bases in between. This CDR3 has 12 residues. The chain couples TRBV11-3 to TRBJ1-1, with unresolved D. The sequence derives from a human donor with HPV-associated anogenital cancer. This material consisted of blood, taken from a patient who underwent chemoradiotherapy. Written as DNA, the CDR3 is TGTGCCAGCAGCTTAGACAGCACTGAAGCTTTCTTT. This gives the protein CASSLDSTEAFF. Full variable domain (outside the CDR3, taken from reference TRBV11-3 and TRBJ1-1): EAGVVQSPRYKIIEKKQPVAFWCNPISGHNTLYWYLQNLGQGPELLIRYENEEAVDDSQLPKDRFSAERLKGVDSTLKIQPAELGDSAVYLCASSLDSTEAFFGQGTRLTVV.